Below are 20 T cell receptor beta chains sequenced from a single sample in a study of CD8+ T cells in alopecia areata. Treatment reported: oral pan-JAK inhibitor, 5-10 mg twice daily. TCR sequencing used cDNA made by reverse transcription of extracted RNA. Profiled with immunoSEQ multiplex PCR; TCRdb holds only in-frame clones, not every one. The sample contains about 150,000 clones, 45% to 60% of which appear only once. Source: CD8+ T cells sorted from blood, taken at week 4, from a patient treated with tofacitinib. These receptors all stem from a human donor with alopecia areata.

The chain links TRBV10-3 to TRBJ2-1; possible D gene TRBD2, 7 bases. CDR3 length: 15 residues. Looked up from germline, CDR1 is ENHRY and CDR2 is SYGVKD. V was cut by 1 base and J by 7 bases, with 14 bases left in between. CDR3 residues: CAISEWGGTDNEQFF. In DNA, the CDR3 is TGTGCCATCAGTGAGTGGGGGGGCACGGATAATGAGCAGTTCTTC.

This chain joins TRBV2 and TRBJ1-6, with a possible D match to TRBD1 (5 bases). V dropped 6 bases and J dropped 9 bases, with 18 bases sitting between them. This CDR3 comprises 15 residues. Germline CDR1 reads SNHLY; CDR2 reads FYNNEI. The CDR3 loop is CASSPLDGRGSPLHF. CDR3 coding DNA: TGTGCCAGCAGCCCCTTGGACGGGAGGGGTTCACCCCTCCACTTT.

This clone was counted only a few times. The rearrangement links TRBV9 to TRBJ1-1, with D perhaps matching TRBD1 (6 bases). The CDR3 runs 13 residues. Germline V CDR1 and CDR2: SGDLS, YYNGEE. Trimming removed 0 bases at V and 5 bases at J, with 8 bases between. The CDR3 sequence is CASSVGTGTEAFF. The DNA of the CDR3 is TGTGCCAGCAGCGTAGGCACAGGGACTGAAGCTTTCTTT.

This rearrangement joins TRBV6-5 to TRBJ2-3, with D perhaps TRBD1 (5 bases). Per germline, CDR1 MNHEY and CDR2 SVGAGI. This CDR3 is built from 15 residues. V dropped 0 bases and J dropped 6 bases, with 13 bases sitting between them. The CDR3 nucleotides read TGTGCCAGCAGTTACTCCGACAGCATTCTGGATACGCAGTATTTT. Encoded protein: CASSYSDSILDTQYF.

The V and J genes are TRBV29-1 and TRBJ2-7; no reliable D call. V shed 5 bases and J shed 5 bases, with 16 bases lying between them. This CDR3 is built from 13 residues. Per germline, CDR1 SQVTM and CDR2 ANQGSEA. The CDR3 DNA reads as TGCAGCGTTTTATACAGACTGAATGACGAGCAGTACTTC. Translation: CSVLYRLNDEQYF.

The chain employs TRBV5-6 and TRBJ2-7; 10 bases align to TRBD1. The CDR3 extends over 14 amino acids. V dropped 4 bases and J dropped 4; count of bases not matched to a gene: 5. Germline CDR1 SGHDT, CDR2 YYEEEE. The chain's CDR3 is CASSTGQGEYEQYF. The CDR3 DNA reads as TGTGCCAGCAGCACCGGACAGGGGGAGTACGAGCAGTACTTC.

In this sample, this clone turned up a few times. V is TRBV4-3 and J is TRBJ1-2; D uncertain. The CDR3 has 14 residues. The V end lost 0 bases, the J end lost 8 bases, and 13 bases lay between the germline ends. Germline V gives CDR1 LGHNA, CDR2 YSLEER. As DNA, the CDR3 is TGCGCCAGCAGCCAAGAAGGGAACCTAGGGGGCTACACCTTC. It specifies CASSQEGNLGGYTF.

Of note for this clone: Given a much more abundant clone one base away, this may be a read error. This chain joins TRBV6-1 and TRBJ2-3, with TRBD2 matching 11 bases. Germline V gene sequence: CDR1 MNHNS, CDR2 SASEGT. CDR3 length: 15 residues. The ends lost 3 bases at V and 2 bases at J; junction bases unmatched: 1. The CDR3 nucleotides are TGTGCCAGCAGTGATAGCGGGGGGGCCACAGATACGCAGTATTTT. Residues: CASSDSGGATDTQYF.

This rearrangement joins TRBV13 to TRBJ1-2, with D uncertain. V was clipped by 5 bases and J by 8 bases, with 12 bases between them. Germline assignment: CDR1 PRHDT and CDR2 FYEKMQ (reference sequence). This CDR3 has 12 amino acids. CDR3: CASSQGEGGYTF. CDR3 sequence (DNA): TGTGCCAGCAGCCAAGGAGAAGGCGGCTACACCTTC.

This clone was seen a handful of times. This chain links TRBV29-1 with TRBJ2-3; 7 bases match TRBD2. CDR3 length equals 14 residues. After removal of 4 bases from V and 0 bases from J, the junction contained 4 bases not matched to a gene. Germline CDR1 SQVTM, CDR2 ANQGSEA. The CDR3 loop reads CSVAGGTSTDTQYF. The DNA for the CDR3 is TGCAGCGTTGCGGGGGGAACTAGCACAGATACGCAGTATTTT.

The CDR3 loop is CASSYASGNSPLHF. Here the CDR3 DNA reads TGTGCCAGCAGTTACGCCTCGGGTAATTCACCCCTCCACTTT. The V call is TRBV6-5, the J call TRBJ1-6; D unclear. CDR1 MNHEY and CDR2 SVGAGI come from the germline V gene. This CDR3 is 14 amino acids long. The V and J ends lost 2 bases and 6 bases respectively, with 8 bases between them.

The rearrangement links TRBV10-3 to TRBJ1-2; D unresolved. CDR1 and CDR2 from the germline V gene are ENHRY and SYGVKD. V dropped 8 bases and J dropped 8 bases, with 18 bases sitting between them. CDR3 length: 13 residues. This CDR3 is CAIGTNTGEGYTF. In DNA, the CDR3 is TGTGCCATCGGCACCAATACCGGGGAAGGCTACACCTTC.

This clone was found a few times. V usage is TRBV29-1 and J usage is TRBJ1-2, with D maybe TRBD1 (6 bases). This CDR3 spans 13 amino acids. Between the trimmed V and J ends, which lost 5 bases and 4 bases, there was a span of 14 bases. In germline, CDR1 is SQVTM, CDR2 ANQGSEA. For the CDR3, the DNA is TGCAGCGTTCGAGAGGGGGGGCTCTATGGCTACACCTTC. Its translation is CSVREGGLYGYTF. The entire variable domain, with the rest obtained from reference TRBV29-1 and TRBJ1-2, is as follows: SAVISQKPSRDICQRGTSLTIQCQVDSQVTMMFWYRQQPGQSLTLIATANQGSEATYESGFVIDKFPISRPNLTFSTLTVSNMSPEDSSIYLCSVREGGLYGYTFGSGTRLTVV.

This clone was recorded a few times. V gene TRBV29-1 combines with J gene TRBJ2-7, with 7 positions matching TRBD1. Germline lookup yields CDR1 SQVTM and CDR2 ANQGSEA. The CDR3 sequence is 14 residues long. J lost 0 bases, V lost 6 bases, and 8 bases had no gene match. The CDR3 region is CSVAGTALSYEQYF. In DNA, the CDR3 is TGCAGCGTGGCCGGGACAGCTCTCTCCTACGAGCAGTACTTC.

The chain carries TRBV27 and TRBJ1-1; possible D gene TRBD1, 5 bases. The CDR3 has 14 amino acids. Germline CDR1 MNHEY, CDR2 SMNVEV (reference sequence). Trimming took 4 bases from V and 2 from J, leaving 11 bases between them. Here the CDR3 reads CASSSLTGNTEAFF. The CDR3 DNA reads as TGTGCCAGCAGTTCCCTCACAGGAAACACTGAAGCTTTCTTT.

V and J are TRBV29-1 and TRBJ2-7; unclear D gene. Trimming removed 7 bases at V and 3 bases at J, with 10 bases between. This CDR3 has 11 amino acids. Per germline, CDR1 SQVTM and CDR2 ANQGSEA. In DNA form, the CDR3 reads TGCAGCGCTCTACAGAACTACGAGCAGTACTTC. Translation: CSALQNYEQYF.

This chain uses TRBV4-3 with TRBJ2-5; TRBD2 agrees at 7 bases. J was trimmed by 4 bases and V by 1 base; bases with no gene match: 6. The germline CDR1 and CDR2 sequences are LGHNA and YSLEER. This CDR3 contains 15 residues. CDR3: CASSQAGLGAETQYF. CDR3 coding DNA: TGCGCCAGCAGCCAAGCAGGACTAGGCGCAGAGACCCAGTACTTC.

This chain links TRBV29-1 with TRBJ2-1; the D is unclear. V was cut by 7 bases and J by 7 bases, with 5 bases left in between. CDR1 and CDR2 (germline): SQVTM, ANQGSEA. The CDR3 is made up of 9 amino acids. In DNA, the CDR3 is TGCAGCGATCGAAATGAGCAGTTCTTC. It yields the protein CSDRNEQFF.

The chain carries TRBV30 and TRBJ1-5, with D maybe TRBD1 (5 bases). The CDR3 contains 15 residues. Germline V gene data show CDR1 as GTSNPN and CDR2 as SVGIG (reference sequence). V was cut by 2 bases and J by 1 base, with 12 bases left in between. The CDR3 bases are TGTGCCTGGAGTCCAGGGTCTATGAGCAATCAGCCCCAGCATTTT. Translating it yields CAWSPGSMSNQPQHF.

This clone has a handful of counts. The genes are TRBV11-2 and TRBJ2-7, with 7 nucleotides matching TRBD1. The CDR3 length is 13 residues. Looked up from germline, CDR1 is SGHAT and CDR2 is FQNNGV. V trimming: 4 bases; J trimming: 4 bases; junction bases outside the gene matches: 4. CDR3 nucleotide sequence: TGTGCCAGCAGCTGGGGGACAGAATACGAGCAGTACTTC. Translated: CASSWGTEYEQYF.